This is a list of T cell receptor beta chains from one sample in a study of blood T cell repertoires in COVID-19. Some clones are missing from TCRdb's copy, which holds only in-frame ones; the method was immunoSEQ multiplex PCR. The sample lists 350,000 to 450,000 clones, approximately 87% seen once, with 2.3% in the top ten. What was sequenced was peripheral blood. Receptor source: an older woman with COVID-19, enrolled during active disease. CDR3s include the opening cysteine and the closing phenylalanine or tryptophan. Each record gives: D gene, V gene, J gene, clone size, CDR3 protein, CDR3 DNA. D genes are given only for firm matches. Expanded clones are given a class, and other clones once, few, many or no size at all.

d_call: TRBD1
v_call: TRBV7-3
j_call: TRBJ1-1
clone_size: NA
cdr3_aa: CASSPDRATEAFF
cdr3_nt: TGTGCCAGCAGCCCGGACAGGGCTACTGAAGCTTTCTTT

d_call: TRBD1
v_call: TRBV5-1
j_call: TRBJ1-2
clone_size: NA
cdr3_aa: CASSFGTGGGYTF
cdr3_nt: TGCGCCAGCAGCTTCGGGACAGGCGGCGGCTACACCTTC

d_call: NA
v_call: TRBV7-9
j_call: TRBJ1-4
clone_size: few
cdr3_aa: CASSLDIREKLFF
cdr3_nt: TGTGCCAGCAGCTTAGATATACGGGAAAAACTGTTTTTT

d_call: NA
v_call: TRBV19
j_call: TRBJ1-5
clone_size: once
cdr3_aa: CATRPNNQPQHF
cdr3_nt: TGTGCCACCCGCCCTAACAATCAGCCCCAGCATTTT

d_call: NA
v_call: TRBV3-1/TRBV3-2
j_call: TRBJ1-6
clone_size: once
cdr3_aa: CASSGGNSPLHF
cdr3_nt: TGTGCCAGCAGCGGGGGCAATTCACCCCTCCACTTT

d_call: TRBD1
v_call: TRBV5-1
j_call: TRBJ2-5
clone_size: NA
cdr3_aa: CASSWGTANQETQYF
cdr3_nt: TGCGCCAGCAGCTGGGGGACAGCAAACCAAGAGACCCAGTACTTC

d_call: NA
v_call: TRBV6-5
j_call: TRBJ1-5
clone_size: NA
cdr3_aa: CASSTDRVFNQPQHF
cdr3_nt: TGTGCCAGCAGTACGGACAGAGTTTTCAATCAGCCCCAGCATTTT

d_call: TRBD2
v_call: TRBV11-3
j_call: TRBJ2-2
clone_size: NA
cdr3_aa: CASSLEGGTLREELFF
cdr3_nt: TGTGCCAGCAGCTTAGAGGGGGGGACCCTGCGAGAGGAGCTGTTTTTT

d_call: TRBD1
v_call: TRBV9
j_call: TRBJ2-1
clone_size: NA
cdr3_aa: CASSDHPGQGLGEQFF
cdr3_nt: TGTGCCAGCAGCGACCATCCGGGACAGGGTTTGGGTGAGCAGTTCTTC

d_call: NA
v_call: TRBV2
j_call: TRBJ1-4
clone_size: NA
cdr3_aa: CASSEGGRGQKLFF
cdr3_nt: TGTGCCAGCAGTGAAGGAGGAAGGGGTCAAAAACTGTTTTTT

d_call: TRBD2
v_call: TRBV2
j_call: TRBJ2-7
clone_size: NA
cdr3_aa: CASTSGGYEQYF
cdr3_nt: TGTGCCAGCACTAGCGGGGGCTACGAGCAGTACTTC

d_call: NA
v_call: TRBV18
j_call: TRBJ1-2
clone_size: NA
cdr3_aa: CASSPTSTYGYTF
cdr3_nt: TGTGCCAGCTCACCAACCAGTACCTATGGCTACACCTTC

d_call: NA
v_call: TRBV3-1/TRBV3-2
j_call: TRBJ2-1
clone_size: NA
cdr3_aa: CASSLLTRNEQFF
cdr3_nt: TGTGCCAGCAGCCTCCTAACCAGGAATGAGCAGTTCTTC

d_call: NA
v_call: TRBV10-3
j_call: TRBJ1-5
clone_size: NA
cdr3_aa: CAISEGGQPQHF
cdr3_nt: TGTGCCATCAGTGAGGGAGGACAGCCCCAGCATTTT

d_call: NA
v_call: TRBV7-6
j_call: TRBJ2-7
clone_size: few
cdr3_aa: CASSLEGKANYEQYF
cdr3_nt: TGTGCCAGCAGCTTAGAGGGGAAGGCCAACTACGAGCAGTACTTC

d_call: TRBD1
v_call: TRBV9
j_call: TRBJ2-1
clone_size: NA
cdr3_aa: CASSVGGQGVREQFF
cdr3_nt: TGTGCCAGCAGCGTAGGGGGACAGGGAGTGAGAGAGCAGTTCTTC